This entry lists 16 T cell receptor beta chains sequenced from one sample in a study of identical twins. A single record per CDR3 protein comes from TCRdb applying MiXCR to the 5' RACE reads. Of roughly 190,000 distinct CDR3 sequences listed, approximately 15% are singletons. The data were also submitted as part of a second study, on T cells expressing NK-cell markers.

The sequenced material came from CD8+ T cells sorted from blood. These receptor sequences come from a woman between 18 and 29 years old in good health.

This clonotype showed up just a few times. This chain joins TRBV7-2 and TRBJ1-1; D ambiguous. The CDR3 is made up of 13 amino acids. Germline V gene data show CDR1 as SGHTA and CDR2 as FQGNSA. Deletions cut 7 bases from V and 4 bases from J, with 13 bases between. In DNA, the CDR3 is TGTGCCAGCACGGTCCTTGTGTTCACTGAAGCTTTCTTT. Encoded protein: CASTVLVFTEAFF.

This chain uses TRBV5-6 with TRBJ2-3; possibly TRBD2 for D (6 bases). The CDR3 spans 16 residues. In germline, CDR1 is SGHDT, CDR2 YYEEEE. The V end lost 4 bases, the J end lost 5 bases, and 20 bases lay between the germline ends. The CDR3, as DNA: TGTGCCAGCAGCGCTGAGCTAGCGTTGCGAGGAGATACGCAGTATTTT. It yields the protein CASSAELALRGDTQYF.

This rearrangement joins TRBV10-3 to TRBJ2-5; D gene uncertain. The germline V gene encodes CDR1 ENHRY and CDR2 SYGVKD. V lost 1 base to trimming and J lost 5 bases, with 11 bases between them. The CDR3 is made up of 14 amino acids. The CDR3 nucleotides are TGTGCCATCAGTGAGTTAAAGTGGTTCGAGACCCAGTACTTC. Protein: CAISELKWFETQYF.

In this sample, this clonotype turned up a few times. The chain recombines TRBV7-6 with TRBJ2-5, with 7 bases that match TRBD2. The CDR3 has 16 amino acids. Germline-derived CDR1 and CDR2 are SGHVS and FNYEAQ. V was pared by 3 bases and J by 3 bases, with 10 bases of the junction left unmatched. The CDR3 DNA reads as TGTGCCAGCAGCTTCCGATTGGGGACTACAGAAGAGACCCAGTACTTC. This sequence encodes CASSFRLGTTEETQYF. Looking up the rest from reference TRBV7-6 and TRBJ2-5 gives the full variable domain: GAGVSQSPRYKVTKRGQDVALRCDPISGHVSLYWYRQALGQGPEFLTYFNYEAQQDKSGLPNDRFSAERPEGSISTLTIQRTEQRDSAMYRCASSFRLGTTEETQYFGPGTRLLVL.

This clonotype was seen more than once but under ten times. CDR3 amino acids: CASSARATQETQYF. The CDR3 coding sequence is TGTGCCAGCAGCGCCCGGGCAACGCAAGAGACCCAGTACTTC. The chain couples TRBV9 to TRBJ2-5; the D is unclear. The V gene lost 3 bases and the J gene lost 2 bases, with 11 bases spanning the gap. This CDR3 has 14 residues. The germline V gene encodes CDR1 SGDLS and CDR2 YYNGEE. The full variable domain, rest sourced from reference TRBV9 and TRBJ2-5, is DSGVTQTPKHLITATGQRVTLRCSPRSGDLSVYWYQQSLDQGLQFLIQYYNGEERAKGNILERFSAQQFPDLHSELNLSSLELGDSALYFCASSARATQETQYFGPGTRLLVL.

This clonotype was seen at least ten times. V gene TRBV5-1 combines with J gene TRBJ2-7; D unclear. The CDR3 has 13 amino acids. Germline-derived CDR1 and CDR2 are SGHRS and YFSETQ. Trimming cost V 7 bases and J 4 bases, with 15 bases left between them. The CDR3 reads CASSPWASYEQYF. CDR3 DNA sequence: TGCGCCAGCTCGCCGTGGGCTTCTTACGAGCAGTACTTC. Full variable domain (remainder filled in from reference TRBV5-1 and TRBJ2-7): KAGVTQTPRYLIKTRGQQVTLSCSPISGHRSVSWYQQTPGQGLQFLFEYFSETQRNKGNFPGRFSGRQFSNSRSEMNVSTLELGDSALYLCASSPWASYEQYFGPGTRLTVT.

The V call is TRBV29-1, the J call TRBJ2-1; D not certain. The CDR3 covers 13 residues. Germline CDR1 reads SQVTM; CDR2 reads ANQGSEA. V lost 0 bases to trimming and J lost 5 bases, with 8 bases between them. This chain's CDR3 is CSVEDAKNNEQFF. CDR3 DNA: TGCAGCGTTGAAGATGCCAAGAACAATGAGCAGTTCTTC.

This rearrangement joins TRBV27 to TRBJ2-7; maybe TRBD2 (6 bases). The V gene's germline CDR1 is MNHEY and CDR2 SMNVEV (reference sequence). The germline V and J ends were trimmed by 4 bases and 1 base, with 8 bases remaining between them. The CDR3 runs to 13 residues. CDR3 protein: CASSWAGSYEQYF. CDR3 coding DNA: TGTGCCAGCAGTTGGGCGGGATCCTACGAGCAGTACTTC.

The table lists this clonotype with a few counts. The genes are TRBV7-9 and TRBJ1-1, with 7 bases aligning to TRBD1. CDR3 length: 14 residues. Germline-derived CDR1 and CDR2 are SEHNR and FQNEAQ (reference sequence). V gave up 0 bases and J gave up 10 bases; unmatched junction bases: 8. For the CDR3, the DNA is TGTGCCAGCAGCTTAGCGGGACAGACACGGAGAGCTTTCTTT. Translation gives CASSLAGQTRRAFF.

This chain links TRBV30 with TRBJ1-1; D is ambiguous. The CDR3 spans 13 residues. The V end was cut by 3 bases, the J end by 3 bases, with 11 bases between. The germline V gene has CDR1 GTSNPN and CDR2 SVGIG (reference sequence). CDR3 coding DNA: TGTGCCTGGAGCGGGGTAAGGGACACTGAAGCTTTCTTT. Translating it yields CAWSGVRDTEAFF. Using reference TRBV30 and TRBJ1-1 for the parts outside the CDR3, the full variable domain is SQTIHQWPATLVQPVGSPLSLECTVEGTSNPNLYWYRQAAGRGLQLLFYSVGIGQISSEVPQNLSASRPQDRQFILSSKKLLLSDSGFYLCAWSGVRDTEAFFGQGTRLTVV.

This clonotype was recorded once. The chain recombines TRBV5-1 with TRBJ2-3; D possibly corresponds to TRBD2 (6 bases). This CDR3 is 15 amino acids long. CDR1 is SGHRS, CDR2 YFSETQ, per germline. With 2 bases removed from V and 1 base from J, the gap between germline ends came to 11 bases. CDR3 amino acids: CASSFRGNGTDTQYF. The CDR3 coding sequence is TGCGCCAGCAGCTTTCGGGGGAATGGCACAGATACGCAGTATTTT.

The chain combines TRBV3-1 with TRBJ2-7; D not resolved. The ends were cut back, 4 bases at V and 5 bases at J, with 18 bases in the middle. The CDR3 has 15 amino acids. Germline CDR1 reads LGHDT; CDR2 reads YNNKEL (reference sequence). The CDR3 sequence: CASSLARLGINEQYF. The CDR3 region has the DNA TGTGCCAGCAGCCTCGCCCGACTGGGGATCAACGAGCAGTACTTC.

This rearrangement joins TRBV4-3 to TRBJ2-3; 11 bases agree with TRBD2. V was clipped by 0 bases and J by 5 bases; unmatched bases: 10. This CDR3 comprises 18 residues. From germline, CDR1 is LGHNA and CDR2 YSLEER. The DNA for the CDR3 is TGCGCCAGCAGCCAAGATGGATGGCTAGCGGGAGGAGGAGATACGCAGTATTTT. It codes for CASSQDGWLAGGGDTQYF.

This clonotype was seen repeatedly, ten times or more. The chain recombines TRBV9 with TRBJ1-2; D unclear. This CDR3 spans 17 amino acids. The germline V and J ends were trimmed by 4 bases and 5 bases, with 24 bases remaining between them. Looked up from germline, CDR1 is SGDLS and CDR2 is YYNGEE. CDR3 amino acids: CASSPNIATYISYGYTF. In nucleotides, the CDR3 is TGTGCCAGCAGCCCGAACATTGCGACGTATATATCTTATGGCTACACCTTC.

The chain employs TRBV6-1 and TRBJ1-1; D is unresolved. The germline V gene encodes CDR1 MNHNS and CDR2 SASEGT. There are 15 residues in the CDR3. V was pared by 5 bases and J by 3 bases, with 16 bases between. The chain's CDR3 is CASSLLVRPDTEAFF. In DNA form, the CDR3 reads TGTGCCAGCAGTCTATTGGTCCGCCCGGACACTGAAGCTTTCTTT.

This clonotype was seen a few times. V gene TRBV7-8 combines with J gene TRBJ1-1; no reliable D call. V gave up 0 bases and J gave up 6 bases, with 11 bases separating them. Germline CDR1 SGHVS, CDR2 FQNEAQ. There are 14 residues in the CDR3. The CDR3: CASSLAVLTAEAFF. The CDR3 DNA reads TGTGCCAGCAGCTTAGCGGTCCTAACCGCTGAAGCTTTCTTT.